Included here is one T cell receptor beta chain sequence, with context. As yet, its antigen is unknown. The data belong to a study of CD8 T cells in Susac syndrome. Findings and caveats of the study: As the study acknowledged, the number of individuals who were part of its TCR sequencing and HLA analysis was relatively small.

The CD8+ and CD4+ T cells were negatively isolated, with the TEMRA cells enriched by FACS. CDR1 is DFQATT and CDR2 is SNEGSKA in the germline V gene (reference sequence). The CDR3 contains 14 residues. The V and J ends lost 6 bases and 8 bases, in that order; junction bases with no gene match: 7. After extraction with the RNeasy kit, roughly 0.5 to 1 ug of the RNA was reverse transcribed using random hexamers. Using its own MiXCR run on the immunoSEQ multiplex PCR reads, TCRdb lists one record per CDR3 protein. The sample yields 100,000 to 150,000 distinct CDR3 sequences, over 85% seen once. The specimen was CD4+ T cells from PBMCs. This receptor was taken from a human donor in good health. The genes are TRBV20-1 and TRBJ2-2, with 12 bases aligning to TRBD2. CDR3 sequence reads: CSALTSGGGGELFF. In nucleotides, the CDR3 is TGCAGTGCCCTGACTAGCGGGGGAGGGGGGGAGCTGTTTTTT.